This T cell receptor (beta chain) is from a study of T cell responses to AZD1222 COVID-19 vaccine. The CDR3 sequence is 11 residues long. The ends were cut back, 2 bases at V and 6 bases at J, with 5 bases in the middle. Looked up from germline, CDR1 is SEHNR and CDR2 is FQNEAQ (reference sequence). Of note for this clone: What it binds is not known.

Broader study findings: Targets within unmutated variant regions were reportedly found for nearly half of spike-specific TCRs. Breadth and depth of Spike-specific TCRs rose after two AZD1222 doses.

The assay was immunoSEQ multiplex PCR, and TCRdb's table has in-frame clones only and misses some. The repertoire has 130,000 or so clones, 84% of them found once; the top ten carry approximately 26%. The sequence came from an adult who received the AZD1222 COVID-19 vaccine. The sequences come from peripheral blood, collected 28 days after the second AZD1222 dose. This chain links TRBV7-9 with TRBJ2-7; D not certain. The CDR3 is CASSLRLEQYF. The CDR3 nucleotides are TGTGCCAGCAGCTTACGCCTCGAGCAGTACTTC.